This T cell receptor (beta chain) was captured by sequencing in a study of spatial heterogeneity in lung cancer. Findings of the study overall: Ubiquitous expanded tumor TCRs appeared in blood more at resection than follow-up.

With regard to this clonotype: Its specificity is unknown.

The ends were cut back, 6 bases at V and 3 bases at J, with 15 bases in the middle. The CDR3 contains 14 residues. CDR1 and CDR2 from the germline V gene are MNHEY and SMNVEV (reference sequence). The library protocol tagged each TCR cDNA with a unique molecular identifier. TCRdb re-analysed the 5' RACE reads in MiXCR, keeping a single row per CDR3 protein. The repertoire has under 20,000 distinct CDR3 sequences, 15% to 20% of them found once; the top ten carry roughly an eighth. The time point here: sample taken at primary tumor resection. Unsorted whole RNA samples from tumor, nontumor lung or frozen PBMC were sequenced. There were some 70 donors, all of them untreated patients with early-stage non-small cell lung cancer.

This sample comprised PBMCs, obtained at surgery. This chain links TRBV27 with TRBJ2-7; a possible D gene is TRBD1 (6 bases). The origin of this receptor is a male donor with early-stage non-small cell lung cancer. The CDR3 reads CASSPQGVGYEQYF. DNA for the CDR3: TGTGCCAGCAGCCCACAGGGTGTTGGCTACGAGCAGTACTTC.